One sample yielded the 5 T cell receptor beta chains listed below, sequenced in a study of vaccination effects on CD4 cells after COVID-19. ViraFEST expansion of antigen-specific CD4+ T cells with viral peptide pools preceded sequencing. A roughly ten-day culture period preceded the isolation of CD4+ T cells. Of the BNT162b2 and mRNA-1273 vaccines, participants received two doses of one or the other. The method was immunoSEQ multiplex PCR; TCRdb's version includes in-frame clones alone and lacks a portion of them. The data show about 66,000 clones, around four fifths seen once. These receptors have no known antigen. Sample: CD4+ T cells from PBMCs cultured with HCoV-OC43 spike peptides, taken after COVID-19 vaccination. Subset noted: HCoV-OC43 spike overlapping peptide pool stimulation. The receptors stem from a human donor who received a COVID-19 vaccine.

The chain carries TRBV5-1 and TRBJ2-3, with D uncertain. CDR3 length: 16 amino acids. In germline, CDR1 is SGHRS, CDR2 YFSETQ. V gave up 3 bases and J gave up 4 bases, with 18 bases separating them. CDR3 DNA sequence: TGCGCCAGCAGCTCTTCTGGAACACTCGGAGCAGATACGCAGTATTTT. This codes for CASSSSGTLGADTQYF. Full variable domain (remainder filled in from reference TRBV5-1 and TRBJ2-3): KAGVTQTPRYLIKTRGQQVTLSCSPISGHRSVSWYQQTPGQGLQFLFEYFSETQRNKGNFPGRFSGRQFSNSRSEMNVSTLELGDSALYLCASSSSGTLGADTQYFGPGTRLTVL.

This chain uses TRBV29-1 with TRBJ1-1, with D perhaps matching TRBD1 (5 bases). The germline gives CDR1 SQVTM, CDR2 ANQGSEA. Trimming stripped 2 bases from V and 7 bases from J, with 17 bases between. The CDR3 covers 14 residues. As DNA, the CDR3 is TGCAGCGTTGAAAAGGGCGACAGTAGGTATGAAGCTTTCTTT. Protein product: CSVEKGDSRYEAFF.

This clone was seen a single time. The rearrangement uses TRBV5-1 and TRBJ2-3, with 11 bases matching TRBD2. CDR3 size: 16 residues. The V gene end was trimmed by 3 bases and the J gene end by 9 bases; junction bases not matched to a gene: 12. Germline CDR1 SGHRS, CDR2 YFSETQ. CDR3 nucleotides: TGCGCCAGCAGCTCGACTAGCGGGGCCCAAGGGGGGACGCAGTATTTT. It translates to CASSSTSGAQGGTQYF.

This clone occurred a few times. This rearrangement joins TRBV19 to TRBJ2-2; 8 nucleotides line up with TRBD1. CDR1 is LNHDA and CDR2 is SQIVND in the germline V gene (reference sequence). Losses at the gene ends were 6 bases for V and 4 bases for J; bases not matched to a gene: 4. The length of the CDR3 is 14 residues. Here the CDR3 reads CASRETGGTGELFF. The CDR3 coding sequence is TGTGCCAGTAGGGAAACAGGGGGCACCGGGGAGCTGTTTTTT.

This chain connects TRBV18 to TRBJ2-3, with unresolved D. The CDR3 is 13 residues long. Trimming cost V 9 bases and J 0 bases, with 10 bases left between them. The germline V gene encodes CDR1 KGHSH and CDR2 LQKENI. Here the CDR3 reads CASGWRSTDTQYF. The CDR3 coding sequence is TGTGCCAGTGGTTGGCGTAGCACAGATACGCAGTATTTT.